Sequencing of this TCR beta chain was carried out in a study of T-cell memory formation after mild COVID-19. TCRdb ran MiXCR on the 5' RACE reads and lists one entry per CDR3 protein. The sample has fewer than 300,000 distinct CDR3 sequences; approximately 18% are singletons. Trimming took 1 base from V and 9 from J; bases not matched to a gene: 8. The CDR3 totals 15 residues. CDR1 is LGHDT and CDR2 is YNNKEL in the germline V gene (reference sequence). The sample holds a few counts of this clonotype. The sample taken for sequencing was PBMCs or a T cell subset sorted from them (not recorded which). This clonotype originated in a man younger than 30 who had mild COVID-19 (a few samples of this study predate the infection). Cell type and time point are not known. The chain links TRBV3-1 to TRBJ2-1; 8 positions agree with TRBD1. CDR3 coding DNA: TGTGCCAGCAGCCAAGGACAGGGGCGTTCGGGTGAGCAGTTCTTC. Translation: CASSQGQGRSGEQFF.